The entry below gives a single TCR beta chain sequence along with its context. The data were taken from a study of regulatory T cells in long-lasting Graves disease. Noted time point: newly diagnosed GD, antithyroid drugs for less than 3 months. The authors made the TCR library using RNA they extracted from PBMCs. Both iRepertoire HTBI primers and Arm-PCR of CDR3 regions were used to build the TCR beta libraries. TCRdb passed the multiplex PCR reads through MiXCR, listing each CDR3 protein once. This table holds 200,000 to 250,000 distinct CDR3 sequences, around a fifth found once. CDR3 length: 14 amino acids. Trimming left V 4 bases short and J 3 bases short, with 13 bases between. The germline gives CDR1 MNHEY, CDR2 SMNVEV (reference sequence). The same sample was also used in a study of T cells in Graves' hyperthyroidism and ophthalmopathy. This second report adds: Ophthalmopathy onset followed model prediction by a median approximately 6.2 months.

The clonotype comes from a woman in her 30s with Graves disease. J is TRBJ2-7 and V is TRBV27; possibly TRBD1 for D (6 bases). Sequencing used peripheral blood mononuclear cells (PBMCs), obtained at new diagnosis, from a patient treated with antithyroid drugs. The CDR3 DNA reads as TGTGCCAGCAGTTCAGGGGTTTCTTTCTACGAGCAGTACTTC. Encoded protein: CASSSGVSFYEQYF.